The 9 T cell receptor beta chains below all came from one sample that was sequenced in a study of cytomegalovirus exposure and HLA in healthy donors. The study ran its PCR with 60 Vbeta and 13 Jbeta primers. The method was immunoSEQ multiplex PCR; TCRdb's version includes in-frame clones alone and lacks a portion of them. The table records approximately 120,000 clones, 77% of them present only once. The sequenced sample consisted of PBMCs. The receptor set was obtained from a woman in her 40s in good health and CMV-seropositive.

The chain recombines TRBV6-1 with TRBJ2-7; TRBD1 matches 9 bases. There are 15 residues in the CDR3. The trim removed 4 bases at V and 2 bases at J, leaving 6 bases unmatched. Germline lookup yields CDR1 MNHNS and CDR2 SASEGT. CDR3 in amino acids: CASSVDRGITYEQYF. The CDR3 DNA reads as TGTGCCAGCAGTGTCGACAGGGGGATTACCTACGAGCAGTACTTC.

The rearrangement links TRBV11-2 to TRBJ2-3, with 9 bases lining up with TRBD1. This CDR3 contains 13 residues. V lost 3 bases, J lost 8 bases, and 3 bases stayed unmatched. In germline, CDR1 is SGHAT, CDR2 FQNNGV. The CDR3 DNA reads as TGTGCCAGCAGCTTCGGGACAGGGAGTACGCAGTATTTT. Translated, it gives CASSFGTGSTQYF.

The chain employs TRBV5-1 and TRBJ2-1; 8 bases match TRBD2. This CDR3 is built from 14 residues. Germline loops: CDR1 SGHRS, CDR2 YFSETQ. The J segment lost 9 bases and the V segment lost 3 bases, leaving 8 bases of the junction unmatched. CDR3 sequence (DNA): TGCGCCAGCAGCTACGCAGCGGGAGCTCCTGAGCAGTTCTTC. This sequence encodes CASSYAAGAPEQFF.

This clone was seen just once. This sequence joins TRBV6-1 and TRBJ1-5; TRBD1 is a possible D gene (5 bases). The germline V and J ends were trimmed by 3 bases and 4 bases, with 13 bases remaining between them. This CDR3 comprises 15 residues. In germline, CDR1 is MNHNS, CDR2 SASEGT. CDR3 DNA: TGTGCCAGCAGTGATCAGGGTAGGGGAAATCAGCCCCAGCATTTT. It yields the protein CASSDQGRGNQPQHF.

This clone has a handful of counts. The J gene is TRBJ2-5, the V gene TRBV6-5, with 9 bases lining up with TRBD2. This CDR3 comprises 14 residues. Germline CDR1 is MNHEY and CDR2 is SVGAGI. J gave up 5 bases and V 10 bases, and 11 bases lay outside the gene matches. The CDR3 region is CATWKGLAGETQYF. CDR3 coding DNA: TGTGCCACCTGGAAGGGACTAGCAGGGGAGACCCAGTACTTC.

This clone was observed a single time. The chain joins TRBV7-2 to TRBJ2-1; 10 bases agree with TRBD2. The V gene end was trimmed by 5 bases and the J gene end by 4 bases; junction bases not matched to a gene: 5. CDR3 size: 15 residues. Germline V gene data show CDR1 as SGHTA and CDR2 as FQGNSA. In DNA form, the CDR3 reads TGTGCCAGCAGCCAACTAGCGGGAACATACAATGAGCAGTTCTTC. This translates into CASSQLAGTYNEQFF.

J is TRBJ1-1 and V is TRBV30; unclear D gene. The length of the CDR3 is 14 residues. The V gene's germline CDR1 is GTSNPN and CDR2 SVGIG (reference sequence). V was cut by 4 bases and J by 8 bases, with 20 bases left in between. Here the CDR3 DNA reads TGTGCCTGGATCGCCCCGGGAGCTGGCAGCGAAGCTTTCTTT. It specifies CAWIAPGAGSEAFF. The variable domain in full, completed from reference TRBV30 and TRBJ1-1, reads SQTIHQWPATLVQPVGSPLSLECTVEGTSNPNLYWYRQAAGRGLQLLFYSVGIGQISSEVPQNLSASRPQDRQFILSSKKLLLSDSGFYLCAWIAPGAGSEAFFGQGTRLTVV.

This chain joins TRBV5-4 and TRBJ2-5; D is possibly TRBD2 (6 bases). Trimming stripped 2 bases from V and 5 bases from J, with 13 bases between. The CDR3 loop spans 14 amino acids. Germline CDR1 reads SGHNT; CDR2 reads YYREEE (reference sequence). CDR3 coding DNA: TGTGCCAGCAGCTTTACAGCGAGCGGGGAGACCCAGTACTTC. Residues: CASSFTASGETQYF.

The chain's CDR3 is CASRPGGGTQYF. DNA for the CDR3: TGTGCCAGCAGACCGGGGGGTGGTACGCAGTATTTT. The chain is built from TRBV5-4 and TRBJ2-3; 7 nucleotides match TRBD2. The V gene's germline CDR1 is SGHNT and CDR2 YYREEE (reference sequence). V lost 5 bases to trimming and J lost 8 bases; unmatched junction nucleotides: 5. The CDR3 totals 12 residues.